Below, one T cell receptor beta chain is given with its context. This entry comes from a study of CD8 T cells in Susac syndrome. Random hexamers were used to reverse transcribe about 0.45 to 1 ug of RNA. The authors amplified TCR beta CDR3 across 54 Vbeta and 13 Jbeta using immunoSEQ multiplex PCR. TCRdb analysed the immunoSEQ multiplex PCR reads with MiXCR anew, one entry per CDR3 protein. The sample carries 140,000 or so distinct CDR3 sequences, roughly 94% recorded once. Germline V gene sequence: CDR1 ENHRY, CDR2 SYGVKD. The CDR3 is made up of 15 amino acids. Trimming cost V 11 bases and J 5 bases; bases outside gene matches: 15.

This TCR came from a human donor in good health. The rearrangement links TRBV10-3 to TRBJ2-5; 9 bases line up with TRBD1. The sample comprised CD4+ T cells from PBMCs. The CDR3 nucleotides read TGTGCCTCGAAACTCGGGACAGGGCTCCGGGAGACCCAGTACTTC. It yields the protein CASKLGTGLRETQYF.